This T cell receptor beta chain was retrieved from a study of spatial heterogeneity in lung cancer. The study, taken as a whole, reports: In blood, ubiquitous expanded tumor TCRs appeared more at resection than follow-up.

Stated time point: sample taken at primary tumor resection. Unsorted whole RNA samples from tumor, nontumor lung or frozen PBMC were sequenced. Samples were donated by 72 untreated early-stage non-small cell lung cancer patients. V dropped 6 bases and J dropped 2; count of bases not matched to a gene: 7. The CDR3 spans 17 residues. The germline CDR1 and CDR2 sequences are ENHRY and SYGVKD. This clonotype turned up a few times. Antigen: not known. TCR cDNA molecules were tagged individually, and each one carried a unique molecular identifier. TCRdb redid the calling of the 5' RACE reads with MiXCR, one entry per CDR3 protein. The table records over 10,000 distinct CDR3 sequences, about 14% of them present only once.

The chain uses TRBV10-3 and TRBJ2-6; 10 bases map to TRBD1. This receptor was obtained from a male donor with early-stage non-small cell lung cancer. The material sequenced was PBMCs, taken at surgery. As DNA, the CDR3 is TGTGCCATCAGAGCCGGGACAGGGGAGGCTGGGGCCAACGTCCTGACTTTC. Translating gives CAIRAGTGEAGANVLTF.